Presented here are 12 T cell receptor beta chains from one specimen sequenced in a study of cytomegalovirus exposure and HLA in healthy donors. The primer mix had 60 Vbeta and 13 Jbeta primers. Method: immunoSEQ multiplex PCR; TCRdb's copy keeps in-frame clones and lacks some. The table shows under 40,000 clones, with more than 80% occurring only once. Sequencing was performed on PBMCs. The receptors were sampled from a woman between 40 and 55 years old in good health and CMV-seronegative.

The chain recombines TRBV25-1 with TRBJ2-2, with D possibly matching TRBD2 (5 bases). The CDR3 length is 16 residues. CDR1 MGHDK and CDR2 SYGVNS come from the germline V gene. Trimming took off 1 base at V and 2 bases at J, with 11 bases between the two ends. DNA of the CDR3: TGTGCCAGCAGTGAATTGGGTCGGGGAAACACCGGGGAGCTGTTTTTT. This sequence encodes CASSELGRGNTGELFF.

J is TRBJ2-7 and V is TRBV5-1; TRBD1 might be the D (5 bases). The CDR3 length is 14 residues. Germline V gives CDR1 SGHRS, CDR2 YFSETQ. V shed 2 bases and J shed 4 bases, with 13 bases lying between them. The CDR3 DNA is TGCGCCAGCAGCTTATCAGGGCCAGGTTACGAGCAGTACTTC. Residues: CASSLSGPGYEQYF.

The genes are TRBV7-3 and TRBJ2-1; TRBD1 matches at 8 bases. Germline CDR1 and CDR2: SGHTA and FQGTGA. Trimming cost V 0 bases and J 12 bases; bases outside gene matches: 4. The CDR3 is 13 amino acids. CDR3 sequence reads: CASSLTDRGLQFF. CDR3 bases: TGTGCCAGCAGCTTAACCGACAGGGGTTTGCAGTTCTTC.

The chain couples TRBV6-1 to TRBJ1-6, with D perhaps TRBD1 (5 bases). The germline gives CDR1 MNHNS, CDR2 SASEGT. The CDR3 sequence is 16 residues long. V dropped 2 bases and J dropped 6 bases, with 14 bases sitting between them. This chain's CDR3 is CASSELMVQGNSPLHF. CDR3 DNA sequence: TGTGCCAGCAGTGAATTAATGGTTCAGGGTAATTCACCCCTCCACTTT.

The rearrangement uses TRBV6-5 and TRBJ1-2, with TRBD1 matching 8 bases. Unmatched junction bases numbered 7, after V lost 6 bases and J lost 7 bases. Germline lookup yields CDR1 MNHEY and CDR2 SVGAGI. This CDR3 is 13 amino acids long. The CDR3 protein is CASRKTGELGYTF. In DNA form, the CDR3 reads TGTGCCAGCAGAAAGACAGGGGAGCTTGGCTACACCTTC.

The chain joins TRBV5-8 to TRBJ2-5; D is possibly TRBD1 (5 bases). V was pared by 0 bases and J by 6 bases, with 12 bases between. The CDR3 runs to 14 residues. Germline V lookup: CDR1 SGHTS, CDR2 YDEGEE. The CDR3 sequence: CASSLGGDSQTQYF. The CDR3 bases are TGTGCCAGCAGCTTGGGGGGCGACAGCCAGACCCAGTACTTC.

This clone was seen only a few times. The rearrangement uses TRBV21-1 and TRBJ2-3; the table's D gene call, TRBD2, was not cross checked with the DNA. TRBV21-1 is assigned pseudogene status. The CDR3 length is 17 residues. CDR3 loop: CASSKPSGGVVADTQYF. The DNA for the CDR3 is TGTGCCAGCAGCAAACCAAGCGGGGGGGTGGTTGCAGATACGCAGTATTTT.

The J gene is TRBJ1-2, the V gene TRBV4-2; TRBD1 is a possible D gene (6 bases). Trimming cost V 4 bases and J 7 bases, with 25 bases left between them. The CDR3 has 17 amino acids. Germline values: CDR1 LGHNA, CDR2 YNFKEQ. The CDR3 spells CASSPIGQAGGVSGYTF. As DNA, the CDR3 is TGTGCCAGCAGCCCAATAGGCCAGGCGGGGGGCGTGAGTGGCTACACCTTC.

This rearrangement joins TRBV27 to TRBJ1-6; TRBD1 might be the D (6 bases). The CDR3 sequence is 15 residues long. V was cut by 8 bases and J by 6 bases, with 17 bases left in between. Looked up from germline, CDR1 is MNHEY and CDR2 is SMNVEV (reference sequence). The CDR3, as DNA: TGTGCCAGCTCCACTGACAGGATAGGTAATTCACCCCTCCACTTT. Protein product: CASSTDRIGNSPLHF.

This chain joins TRBV7-8 and TRBJ2-7; the D gene is possibly TRBD1 (6 bases). Germline CDR1 and CDR2: SGHVS and FQNEAQ. The CDR3 spans 11 residues. V was shortened by 5 bases and J by 6 bases, with 8 bases between the two germline ends. Here the CDR3 reads CASSQGGEQYV. The CDR3 bases are TGTGCCAGCAGCCAAGGGGGCGAGCAGTACGTC.

The chain links TRBV7-2 to TRBJ2-3, with 11 bases identical to TRBD2. Trimming took 3 bases from V and 1 from J; bases not matched to a gene: 3. The CDR3 extends over 16 amino acids. Germline-derived CDR1 and CDR2 are SGHTA and FQGNSA. The DNA of the CDR3 is TGTGCCAGCAGCTTCACTAGCGGGGGCCGCACAGATACGCAGTATTTT. It codes for CASSFTSGGRTDTQYF.

The chain has TRBV7-2 and TRBJ2-3; 8 nucleotides line up with TRBD2. Germline assignment: CDR1 SGHTA and CDR2 FQGNSA. V lost 2 bases to trimming and J lost 7 bases; unmatched junction nucleotides: 8. The CDR3 has 15 amino acids. CDR3 amino acids: CASSLQAGGENTQYF. The CDR3, as DNA: TGTGCCAGCAGCTTACAGGCGGGGGGTGAGAATACGCAGTATTTT.